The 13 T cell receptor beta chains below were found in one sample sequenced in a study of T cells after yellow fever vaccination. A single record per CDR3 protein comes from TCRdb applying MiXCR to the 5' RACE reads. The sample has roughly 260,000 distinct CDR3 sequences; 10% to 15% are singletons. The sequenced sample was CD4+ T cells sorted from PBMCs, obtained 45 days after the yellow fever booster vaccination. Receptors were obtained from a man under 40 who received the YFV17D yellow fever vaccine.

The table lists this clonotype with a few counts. The CDR3 DNA sequence: TGTGCCAGCAGCGGCGGGACCCTCACAGATACGCAGTATTTT. It specifies CASSGGTLTDTQYF. V usage is TRBV5-5 and J usage is TRBJ2-3, with a weak D call TRBD2 (6 bases). Trimming shortened V by 4 bases and J by 2 bases, and 11 bases separated the two germline ends. The germline gives CDR1 SGHKS, CDR2 YYEKEE (reference sequence). This CDR3 is built from 14 residues.

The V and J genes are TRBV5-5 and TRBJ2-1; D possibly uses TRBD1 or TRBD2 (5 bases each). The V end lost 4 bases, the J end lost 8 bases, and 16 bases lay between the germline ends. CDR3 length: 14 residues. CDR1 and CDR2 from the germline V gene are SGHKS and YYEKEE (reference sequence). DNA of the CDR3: TGTGCCAGCAGCCCCTTCCTGGGGGAACATGAGCAGTTCTTC. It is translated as CASSPFLGEHEQFF. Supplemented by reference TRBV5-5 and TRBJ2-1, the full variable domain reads DAGVTQSPTHLIKTRGQQVTLRCSPISGHKSVSWYQQVLGQGPQFIFQYYEKEERGRGNFPDRFSARQFPNYSSELNVNALLLGDSALYLCASSPFLGEHEQFFGPGTRLTVL.

The chain's CDR3 is CASSFVAGNQETQYF. CDR3 nucleotides: TGTGCCAGCAGCTTCGTGGCAGGGAACCAAGAGACCCAGTACTTC. This chain links TRBV7-2 with TRBJ2-5; weak D call: TRBD1 (5 bases). The V gene lost 3 bases and the J gene lost 0 bases, with 11 bases spanning the gap. Germline loops: CDR1 SGHTA, CDR2 FQGNSA. CDR3 length equals 15 residues.

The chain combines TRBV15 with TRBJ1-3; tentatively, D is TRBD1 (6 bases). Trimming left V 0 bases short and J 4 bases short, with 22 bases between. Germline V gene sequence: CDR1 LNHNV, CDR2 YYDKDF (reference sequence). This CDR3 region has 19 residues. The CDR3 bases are TGTGCCACCAGCAGAGATGGAGGAGGCTTCGGGGGGCAAGGAAACACCATATATTTT. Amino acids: CATSRDGGGFGGQGNTIYF.

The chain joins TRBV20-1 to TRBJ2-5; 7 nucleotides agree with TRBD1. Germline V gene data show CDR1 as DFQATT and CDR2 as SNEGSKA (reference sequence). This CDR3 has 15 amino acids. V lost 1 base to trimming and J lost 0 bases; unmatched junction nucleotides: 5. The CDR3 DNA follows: TGCAGTGCTAGAGGGGACAGCCTCAACCAAGAGACCCAGTACTTC. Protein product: CSARGDSLNQETQYF.

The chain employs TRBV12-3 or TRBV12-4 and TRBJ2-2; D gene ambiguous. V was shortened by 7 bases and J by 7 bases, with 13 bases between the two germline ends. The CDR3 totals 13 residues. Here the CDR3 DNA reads TGTGCCAGCACCGCGATTTTTCACGGGGAGCTGTTTTTT. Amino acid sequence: CASTAIFHGELFF.

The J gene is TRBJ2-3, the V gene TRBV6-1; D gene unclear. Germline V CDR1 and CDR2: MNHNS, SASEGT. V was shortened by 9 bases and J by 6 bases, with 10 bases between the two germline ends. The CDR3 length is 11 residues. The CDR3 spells CASTGRDTQYF. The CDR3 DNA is TGTGCCAGTACCGGGCGCGATACGCAGTATTTT.

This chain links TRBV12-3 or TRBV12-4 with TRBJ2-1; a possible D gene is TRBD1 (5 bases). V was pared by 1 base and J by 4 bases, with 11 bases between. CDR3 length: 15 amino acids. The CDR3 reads CASSLDGHAYNEQFF. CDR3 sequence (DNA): TGTGCCAGCAGTTTAGACGGACACGCTTACAATGAGCAGTTCTTC.

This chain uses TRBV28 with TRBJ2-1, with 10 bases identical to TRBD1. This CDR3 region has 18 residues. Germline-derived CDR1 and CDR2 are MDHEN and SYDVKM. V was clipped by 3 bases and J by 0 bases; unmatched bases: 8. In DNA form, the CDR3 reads TGTGCCAGCAGTTTGAGACAGGGGGCCCTAAACTCCTACAATGAGCAGTTCTTC. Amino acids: CASSLRQGALNSYNEQFF.

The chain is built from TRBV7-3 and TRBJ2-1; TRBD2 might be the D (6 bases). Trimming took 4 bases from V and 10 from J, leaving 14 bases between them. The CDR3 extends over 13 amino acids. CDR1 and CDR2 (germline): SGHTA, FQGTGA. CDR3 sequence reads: CASSSTGTQEQFF. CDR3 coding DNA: TGTGCCAGCAGCTCGACCGGGACTCAGGAGCAGTTCTTC.

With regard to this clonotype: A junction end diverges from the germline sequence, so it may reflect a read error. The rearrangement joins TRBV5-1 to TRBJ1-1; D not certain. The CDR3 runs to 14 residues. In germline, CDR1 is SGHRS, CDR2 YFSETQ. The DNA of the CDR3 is TGCGCCATCAGCCTGGCGGGTTTGAACACTGAAGCTTTCTTT. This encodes CAISLAGLNTEAFF. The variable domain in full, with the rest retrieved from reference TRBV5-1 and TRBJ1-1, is KAGVTQTPRYLIKTRGQQVTLSCSPISGHRSVSWYQQTPGQGLQFLFEYFSETQRNKGNFPGRFSGRQFSNSRSEMNVSTLELGDSALYLCAISLAGLNTEAFFGQGTRLTVV.

CDR3 protein: CSARDPTLIYGYTF. DNA for the CDR3: TGCAGTGCTAGAGATCCGACGCTTATCTATGGCTACACCTTC. The V call is TRBV20-1, the J call TRBJ1-2; D uncertain. This CDR3 region has 14 residues. Germline values: CDR1 DFQATT, CDR2 SNEGSKA (reference sequence). With 0 bases removed from V and 4 bases from J, the gap between germline ends came to 12 bases.

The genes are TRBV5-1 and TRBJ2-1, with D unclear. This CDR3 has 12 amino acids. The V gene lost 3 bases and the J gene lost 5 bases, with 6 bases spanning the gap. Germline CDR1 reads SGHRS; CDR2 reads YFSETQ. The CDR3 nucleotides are TGCGCCAGCAGCTCACAGAACAATGAGCAGTTCTTC. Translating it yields CASSSQNNEQFF.